The rows below give T cell receptor beta chains drawn from one sample of a study of blood T cell repertoires in COVID-19. The protocol was immunoSEQ multiplex PCR, while the TCRdb copy is restricted to in-frame clones and leaves out a portion. The top ten hold roughly 19% of the sample, which has roughly 150,000 clones, around four fifths seen once. The sample comprised peripheral blood. These receptor sequences come from an older woman who had recovered from COVID-19. Each CDR3 is given without its conserved first and last residue. A D gene is named only where the DNA matches it firmly.

V	D	J	CDR3
TRBV25-1	TRBD1	TRBJ2-1	ASRRDRGPHNEQF
TRBV21-1	-	TRBJ2-1	AGPPTGGSYNEQF
TRBV11-3	TRBD2	TRBJ2-3	ASSPGLAAHSDTQY
TRBV4-2	TRBD1	TRBJ2-5	ASSQATGYQETQY
TRBV10-1	-	TRBJ2-3	ASSDSGRTDTQY
TRBV6-1	-	TRBJ1-1	ASSEQGLGTEAF
TRBV6-2/TRBV6-3	-	TRBJ2-2	ASSPPNTGELF
TRBV5-1	TRBD1	TRBJ2-7	ASSTDGQGNYEQY
TRBV7-9	TRBD2	TRBJ2-3	ASSPTSPDLAGATDTQY
TRBV10-2	-	TRBJ1-1	ASTAGTEAF
TRBV5-1	TRBD1	TRBJ2-1	ASTDVTGGNYNEQF
TRBV18	TRBD1	TRBJ1-5	ASSPDRHSNQPQH
TRBV28	-	TRBJ1-4	ATTGEGREKLF
TRBV10-3	-	TRBJ1-2	AISDQTQQANYGYT
TRBV27	-	TRBJ2-6	ASSWGGSGANVLT
TRBV7-9	TRBD1	TRBJ1-2	ASSTRPGQAYEGYT
TRBV5-1	-	TRBJ2-4	ASSSTPGNIQY
TRBV5-1	-	TRBJ2-7	ASSPGDSRSYEQY
TRBV7-9	-	TRBJ2-3	ASIRGGEDTQY
TRBV28	TRBD2	TRBJ2-1	ASSPPTSATNEQF
TRBV4-2	-	TRBJ1-1	ASSQEPLGGTEAF
TRBV24-1	TRBD1	TRBJ2-1	ATSDSGGYNEQF
TRBV7-3	-	TRBJ2-1	ASSMGGYNEQF
TRBV7-2	TRBD2	TRBJ2-3	ASSYFPSGRGGSTDTQY
TRBV5-1	TRBD2	TRBJ2-1	ASSLSSGRRSYNEQF
TRBV5-6	-	TRBJ1-1	ASSLFRDEAF
TRBV19	-	TRBJ2-5	ASSSHGAGEETQY
TRBV29-1	-	TRBJ1-1	SAPNVNTEAF
TRBV6-5	TRBD1	TRBJ1-2	ASHHLDRAFYGYT
TRBV2	TRBD1	TRBJ1-5	ASSAGDSHQPQH
TRBV3-1/TRBV3-2	-	TRBJ1-2	ASSPGYGYT
TRBV15	-	TRBJ1-5	ATSAPGQPQH
TRBV2	TRBD2	TRBJ2-1	ASSEALHGGGEQF
TRBV6-5	TRBD1	TRBJ1-2	ATVGQELGYT
TRBV3-1/TRBV3-2	-	TRBJ2-2	ASSQFAGPNTGELF
TRBV10-1	-	TRBJ2-1	ASGPWRGNNEQF
TRBV10-2	-	TRBJ1-1	ASSEWSRAVWTEAF
TRBV6-4	-	TRBJ1-6	ASSPNAGWSPLH
TRBV5-1	TRBD2	TRBJ2-1	ASSLASSGYNEQF
TRBV5-8	-	TRBJ1-5	ASSVRPGSNQPQH
TRBV3-1/TRBV3-2	-	TRBJ2-7	ASSQGNVGQY
TRBV10-3	-	TRBJ2-1	ASGDPWGF
TRBV2	-	TRBJ2-5	ASSRGPQETQY
TRBV5-1	-	TRBJ2-1	ASNSDRPSYNEQF
TRBV4-2	TRBD2	TRBJ2-3	ASSHPWGAGGRDTQY
TRBV7-2	-	TRBJ2-2	ASSLGGSRSGELF
TRBV18	TRBD2	TRBJ2-7	ASSPQEGGDEQY
TRBV7-3	-	TRBJ2-3	ASSPRGNTDTQY
TRBV10-3	-	TRBJ2-7	AIRAGAISYEQY
TRBV5-6	TRBD1	TRBJ2-2	ASSFGTGGTGELF
TRBV6-5	-	TRBJ2-7	ASRDSSSYEQY